The 10 T cell receptor beta chains below come from one sample, sequenced in a study of graft-versus-host responses after intestinal transplantation. Sequencing was performed with immunoSEQ multiplex PCR; in TCRdb, only in-frame clones are kept and a portion is missing. The table lists more than 90,000 clones, 90% to 95% of them singletons, with around 0.49% in the top ten. These receptors lack a known antigen. The sample consisted of unstimulated CD8+ T cells sorted from spleen or lymph node cells, taken before intestinal transplant. The receptors here all came from a human donor who received an intestinal transplant.

The J gene is TRBJ2-2, the V gene TRBV4-3; 8 bases align to TRBD2. V trimming: 0 bases; J trimming: 0 bases; junction bases outside the gene matches: 3. The CDR3 consists of 17 residues. The germline gives CDR1 LGHNA, CDR2 YSLEER. The CDR3 protein is CASSQDLSGANTGELFF. The CDR3 region has the DNA TGCGCCAGCAGCCAAGACCTTAGCGGGGCGAACACCGGGGAGCTGTTTTTT.

The V call is TRBV11-2, the J call TRBJ2-7, with D perhaps matching TRBD2 (5 bases). Per the germline V gene, CDR1 is SGHAT and CDR2 is FQNNGV. The CDR3 consists of 15 residues. V was pared by 0 bases and J by 3 bases, with 12 bases between. The CDR3, as DNA: TGTGCCAGCAGCTTAGACGGAGCGGAACTCTACGAGCAGTACTTC. Translating gives CASSLDGAELYEQYF.

This chain uses TRBV7-9 with TRBJ2-2, with 11 bases that match TRBD1. Germline values: CDR1 SEHNR, CDR2 FQNEAQ (reference sequence). This CDR3 is built from 16 residues. The trim removed 3 bases at V and 3 bases at J, leaving 3 bases unmatched. CDR3 DNA: TGTGCCAGCAGCTTCCCGGACAGGGGGCACACCGGGGAGCTGTTTTTT. Protein product: CASSFPDRGHTGELFF.

The chain employs TRBV6-5 and TRBJ1-6; 10 nucleotides match TRBD1. The V segment lost 6 bases and the J segment 7 bases; nucleotides outside the gene matches: 6. CDR3 length equals 15 residues. Germline V CDR1 and CDR2: MNHEY, SVGAGI. CDR3 DNA: TGTGCCAGCAGAGTAGGGACAGGGGCAAATTCACCCCTCCACTTT. Its protein product is CASRVGTGANSPLHF.

This chain links TRBV6-1 with TRBJ1-2; D is unresolved. The CDR3 extends over 20 amino acids. V was clipped by 0 bases and J by 2 bases, with 25 bases between them. Germline V gene lookup returns CDR1 MNHNS and CDR2 SASEGT. Here the CDR3 DNA reads TGTGCCAGCAGTGAAGCAGGGTTCTCGGAGGGAGTCGCGGGAAACTATGGCTACACCTTC. Residues: CASSEAGFSEGVAGNYGYTF.

This clone was counted once. The chain recombines TRBV19 with TRBJ2-1; D is perhaps TRBD2 (6 bases). Germline V gene data show CDR1 as LNHDA and CDR2 as SQIVND (reference sequence). V lost 5 bases to trimming and J lost 0 bases, with 14 bases between them. The CDR3 is 16 residues long. In nucleotides, the CDR3 is TGTGCCAGTAGTCCCCATGGGGGGAGCTCCTACAATGAGCAGTTCTTC. This codes for CASSPHGGSSYNEQFF. The full variable domain, completed using reference TRBV19 and TRBJ2-1, is DGGITQSPKYLFRKEGQNVTLSCEQNLNHDAMYWYRQDPGQGLRLIYYSQIVNDFQKGDIAEGYSVSREKKESFPLTVTSAQKNPTAFYLCASSPHGGSSYNEQFFGPGTRLTVL.

The V and J genes are TRBV18 and TRBJ2-3; D unclear. Germline lookup yields CDR1 KGHSH and CDR2 LQKENI. There are 14 residues in the CDR3. The V end was cut by 3 bases, the J end by 2 bases, with 9 bases between. The CDR3 region has the DNA TGTGCCAGCTCACCGGTAGATAACACAGATACGCAGTATTTT. Its translation: CASSPVDNTDTQYF.

This sequence joins TRBV7-9 and TRBJ2-5, with 11 nucleotides matching TRBD2. V was clipped by 4 bases and J by 2 bases; unmatched bases: 3. The germline CDR1 and CDR2 sequences are SEHNR and FQNEAQ (reference sequence). The CDR3 runs 15 residues. In DNA form, the CDR3 reads TGTGCCAGCAGCTCGAGACTAGCGGGACAAGAGACCCAGTACTTC. It codes for CASSSRLAGQETQYF.

The CDR3 DNA sequence: TGTGCCAGTAGTATACAAAAACTTACTAGCGGCGTAGAAACCCAGTACTTC. Its protein is CASSIQKLTSGVETQYF. This sequence joins TRBV19 and TRBJ2-5; 8 positions agree with TRBD2. This CDR3 comprises 17 residues. Germline trimming cut 2 bases from V and 8 bases from J; bases unmatched to any gene: 16. Germline V gene sequence: CDR1 LNHDA, CDR2 SQIVND (reference sequence).

J is TRBJ2-1 and V is TRBV6-5; D gene ambiguous. Germline V gene data show CDR1 as MNHEY and CDR2 as SVGAGI. The length of the CDR3 is 15 residues. Trimming left V 2 bases short and J 7 bases short, with 15 bases between. For the CDR3, the DNA is TGTGCCAGCAGTTACGGCGGTCCACCCGGGAATGAGCAGTTCTTC. This encodes CASSYGGPPGNEQFF.